Below, 9 T cell receptor beta chains from the same sample are listed, as sequenced in a study of blood T cell repertoires in COVID-19. Sequenced by immunoSEQ multiplex PCR; TCRdb stores in-frame clones only, minus some. There are 120,000 or so clones in the sample; almost 70% occur only once, and roughly 2.2% lies in the top ten. The sample comprised peripheral blood. These TCRs come from a woman aged 70-85 years with acute or convalescent COVID-19.

Concerning this clone itself: The sample holds other DNA sequences that translate to the same CDR3. The CDR3 sequence is CATSRDAGAGNTIYF. CDR3 nucleotide sequence: TGTGCCACCAGCAGAGATGCAGGGGCTGGAAACACCATATATTTT. V gene TRBV15 combines with J gene TRBJ1-3; possible D gene TRBD1, 6 bases. This CDR3 comprises 15 residues. Deletions cut 0 bases from V and 2 bases from J, with 8 bases between. Germline CDR1 is LNHNV and CDR2 is YYDKDF (reference sequence).

This clone was detected a few times. Additional DNA sequences in this sample encode the identical CDR3. This chain joins TRBV7-8 and TRBJ2-3; the match to TRBD2 covers 9 bases. Trimming took 2 bases from V and 4 from J; bases not matched to a gene: 7. The CDR3 covers 16 residues. Germline lookup yields CDR1 SGHVS and CDR2 FQNEAQ. The CDR3 DNA is TGTGCCAGCAGCTTAAAAAGACTAGCGGAATCAGATACGCAGTATTTT. Its translation is CASSLKRLAESDTQYF.

The chain has TRBV4-1 and TRBJ2-7, with D perhaps matching TRBD2 (6 bases). Per germline, CDR1 MGHRA and CDR2 YSYEKL. Trimming shortened V by 2 bases and J by 0 bases, and 26 bases separated the two germline ends. The CDR3 is made up of 20 amino acids. This chain's CDR3 is CASSQRALIGQAGSSYEQYF. CDR3 nucleotide sequence: TGCGCCAGCAGCCAAAGAGCCCTGATAGGGCAGGCCGGGAGCTCCTACGAGCAGTACTTC.

This sequence joins TRBV7-2 and TRBJ1-4, with 7 bases lining up with TRBD1. Germline lookup yields CDR1 SGHTA and CDR2 FQGNSA. J gave up 5 bases and V 1 base, and 4 bases lay outside the gene matches. The CDR3 covers 15 residues. The CDR3 DNA follows: TGTGCCAGCAGCTTAGTCGCAGGGGGAAATGAAAAACTGTTTTTT. Translating it yields CASSLVAGGNEKLFF.

This chain joins TRBV28 and TRBJ2-7, with D possibly being TRBD2 (5 bases). Deletions cut 8 bases from V and 3 bases from J, with 23 bases between. The germline V gene has CDR1 MDHEN and CDR2 SYDVKM. The CDR3 runs to 16 residues. CDR3 coding DNA: TGTGCCAGCCATCCGACCTGGGGTTCTCGGGGCTACGAGCAGTACTTC. It encodes CASHPTWGSRGYEQYF. Full variable domain (rest looked up from reference TRBV28 and TRBJ2-7): DVKVTQSSRYLVKRTGEKVFLECVQDMDHENMFWYRQDPGLGLRLIYFSYDVKMKEKGDIPEGYSVSREKKERFSLILESASTNQTSMYLCASHPTWGSRGYEQYFGPGTRLTVT.

In its sample, this clone was seen once. The chain recombines TRBV7-8 with TRBJ1-2, with a weak D call TRBD1 (5 bases). Germline V CDR1 and CDR2: SGHVS, FQNEAQ. The CDR3 contains 16 residues. V dropped 5 bases and J dropped 1 base, with 17 bases sitting between them. The CDR3, as DNA: TGTGCCAGCAGCAGAATTGAGACAGACATTAACTATGGCTACACCTTC. Protein: CASSRIETDINYGYTF.

The V call is TRBV28, the J call TRBJ2-6, with D possibly matching TRBD2 (6 bases). The CDR3 sequence is 17 residues long. Germline CDR1 reads MDHEN; CDR2 reads SYDVKM. Trimming stripped 4 bases from V and 1 base from J, with 14 bases between. The CDR3 here is CASSSQRVRSGANVLTF. DNA for the CDR3: TGTGCCAGCAGTTCCCAGCGGGTGAGGTCTGGGGCCAACGTCCTGACTTTC. Together with reference TRBV28 and TRBJ2-6, the CDR3 gives the full variable domain: DVKVTQSSRYLVKRTGEKVFLECVQDMDHENMFWYRQDPGLGLRLIYFSYDVKMKEKGDIPEGYSVSREKKERFSLILESASTNQTSMYLCASSSQRVRSGANVLTFGAGSRLTVL.

The chain uses TRBV12-3 or TRBV12-4 and TRBJ2-5, with D hard to call. The germline V and J ends were trimmed by 3 bases and 5 bases, with 7 bases remaining between them. The CDR3 has 12 amino acids. The CDR3 protein is CASSFAEETQYF. The CDR3 DNA follows: TGTGCCAGCAGTTTTGCCGAGGAGACCCAGTACTTC.

The chain joins TRBV6-5 to TRBJ1-2; TRBD1 matches 9 bases. The ends lost 5 bases at V and 4 bases at J; junction bases unmatched: 5. Looked up from germline, CDR1 is MNHEY and CDR2 is SVGAGI. The CDR3 loop spans 14 amino acids. This CDR3 reads CASSHRGRGYGYTF. DNA of the CDR3: TGTGCCAGCAGTCACAGGGGGCGCGGCTATGGCTACACCTTC.